This entry lists 12 T cell receptor beta chains sequenced from one sample in a study of cytomegalovirus exposure and HLA in healthy donors. Using immunoSEQ multiplex PCR, the repertoire was profiled, and TCRdb retains in-frame clones only, with some absent. Of about 150,000 clones listed, approximately 86% are singletons. The sample comprised PBMCs. The receptors were sampled from a man between 18 and 35 years old in good health and CMV-seropositive.

The CDR3 DNA follows: TGTGCCAGCAGCCGCCGGACTAGCGGGGGATCCGGGGAGCTGTTTTTT. Translated, it gives CASSRRTSGGSGELFF. The chain recombines TRBV9 with TRBJ2-2, with 13 nucleotides matching TRBD2. This CDR3 is 16 amino acids long. V trimming: 4 bases; J trimming: 6 bases; junction bases outside the gene matches: 6. CDR1 and CDR2 (germline): SGDLS, YYNGEE. Full variable domain (remainder filled in from reference TRBV9 and TRBJ2-2): DSGVTQTPKHLITATGQRVTLRCSPRSGDLSVYWYQQSLDQGLQFLIQYYNGEERAKGNILERFSAQQFPDLHSELNLSSLELGDSALYFCASSRRTSGGSGELFFGEGSRLTVL.

This rearrangement joins TRBV19 to TRBJ1-5, with TRBD1 matching 9 bases. Trimming took 10 bases from V and 11 from J; bases not matched to a gene: 6. CDR1 LNHDA and CDR2 SQIVND come from the germline V gene (reference sequence). CDR3 size: 11 residues. CDR3 DNA sequence: TGTGCCACCGGACAGGGGTCTTCCCAGCATTTT. This codes for CATGQGSSQHF.

J is TRBJ1-3 and V is TRBV7-3, with 7 bases fitting TRBD1. CDR3 length equals 15 residues. J was trimmed by 2 bases and V by 5 bases; bases with no gene match: 6. CDR1 is SGHTA and CDR2 is FQGTGA in the germline V gene. CDR3 residues: CASSPAGGPGNTIYF. For the CDR3, the DNA is TGTGCCAGCAGCCCTGCAGGGGGTCCTGGAAACACCATATATTTT.

This rearrangement joins TRBV6-1 to TRBJ2-3, with 10 bases matching TRBD1. The CDR3 loop spans 15 amino acids. The junction had 4 bases not matched to a gene; V was cut back by 6 bases and J by 1 base. CDR1 and CDR2 from the germline V gene are MNHNS and SASEGT. CDR3 in amino acids: CASRPGTGGTDTQYF. CDR3 nucleotides: TGTGCCAGCAGACCCGGGACAGGGGGCACAGATACGCAGTATTTT.

The chain links TRBV6-5 to TRBJ2-7, with 12 positions matching TRBD2. This CDR3 has 14 amino acids. The J segment lost 3 bases and the V segment lost 8 bases, leaving 5 bases of the junction unmatched. Germline V gives CDR1 MNHEY, CDR2 SVGAGI. The CDR3 nucleotides are TGTGCCAGCCGGGGACTAGCGGGCAACTACGAGCAGTACTTC. Protein product: CASRGLAGNYEQYF.

The rearrangement links TRBV19 to TRBJ2-2, with D possibly being TRBD1 (6 bases). The V end lost 6 bases, the J end lost 5 bases, and 10 bases lay between the germline ends. The CDR3 spans 13 residues. Germline lookup yields CDR1 LNHDA and CDR2 SQIVND (reference sequence). The CDR3 DNA follows: TGTGCCAGTAGCCTACAGGGAACCGGGGAGCTGTTTTTT. This sequence encodes CASSLQGTGELFF.

The rearrangement uses TRBV6-5 and TRBJ1-4, with D maybe TRBD1 (6 bases). CDR1 MNHEY and CDR2 SVGAGI come from the germline V gene. Between the trimmed V and J ends, which lost 6 bases and 8 bases, there was a span of 16 bases. The CDR3 spans 14 residues. The CDR3 reads CASSWTVSREKLFF. CDR3 sequence (DNA): TGTGCCAGCAGCTGGACAGTCTCTAGAGAAAAACTGTTTTTT.

The V gene is TRBV7-3, the J gene TRBJ2-7; the D is unclear. Trimming stripped 1 base from V and 6 bases from J, with 16 bases between. Germline V gives CDR1 SGHTA, CDR2 FQGTGA. CDR3 length: 15 amino acids. CDR3 protein: CASSLSGTTTGEQYF. In DNA, the CDR3 is TGTGCCAGCAGCTTAAGCGGAACCACTACTGGCGAGCAGTACTTC.

The CDR3 here is CASSQGTAAPYEQYF. In DNA, the CDR3 is TGCGCCAGCAGCCAAGGGACAGCGGCGCCTTACGAGCAGTACTTC. J is TRBJ2-7 and V is TRBV4-1, with a possible D match to TRBD1 (6 bases). The V gene lost 1 base and the J gene lost 4 bases, with 14 bases spanning the gap. Germline lookup yields CDR1 MGHRA and CDR2 YSYEKL. The CDR3 extends over 15 amino acids.

The V gene is TRBV25-1, the J gene TRBJ2-1; 8 bases match TRBD2. Germline CDR1 and CDR2: MGHDK and SYGVNS. CDR3 size: 12 residues. The J segment lost 16 bases and the V segment lost 6 bases, leaving 11 bases of the junction unmatched. The CDR3 bases are TGTGCCAGCAGATCTACGGGACTAGAATCTTTCTTC. The encoded protein is CASRSTGLESFF.

V gene TRBV30 combines with J gene TRBJ2-7; TRBD2 might be the D (6 bases). CDR3 length: 15 residues. Trimming took off 0 bases at V and 0 bases at J, with 12 bases between the two ends. The germline CDR1 and CDR2 sequences are GTSNPN and SVGIG (reference sequence). The CDR3 loop is CAWSVPGESSYEQYF. For the CDR3, the DNA is TGTGCCTGGAGTGTACCGGGGGAGAGCTCCTACGAGCAGTACTTC.

The V and J genes are TRBV6-5 and TRBJ2-7, with 8 bases identical to TRBD1. The CDR3 consists of 14 residues. Germline values: CDR1 MNHEY, CDR2 SVGAGI. Germline trimming cut 4 bases from V and 3 bases from J; bases unmatched to any gene: 5. CDR3 coding DNA: TGTGCCAGCAGTTCCCGACAGGGGTACTACGAGCAGTACTTC. It translates to CASSSRQGYYEQYF.